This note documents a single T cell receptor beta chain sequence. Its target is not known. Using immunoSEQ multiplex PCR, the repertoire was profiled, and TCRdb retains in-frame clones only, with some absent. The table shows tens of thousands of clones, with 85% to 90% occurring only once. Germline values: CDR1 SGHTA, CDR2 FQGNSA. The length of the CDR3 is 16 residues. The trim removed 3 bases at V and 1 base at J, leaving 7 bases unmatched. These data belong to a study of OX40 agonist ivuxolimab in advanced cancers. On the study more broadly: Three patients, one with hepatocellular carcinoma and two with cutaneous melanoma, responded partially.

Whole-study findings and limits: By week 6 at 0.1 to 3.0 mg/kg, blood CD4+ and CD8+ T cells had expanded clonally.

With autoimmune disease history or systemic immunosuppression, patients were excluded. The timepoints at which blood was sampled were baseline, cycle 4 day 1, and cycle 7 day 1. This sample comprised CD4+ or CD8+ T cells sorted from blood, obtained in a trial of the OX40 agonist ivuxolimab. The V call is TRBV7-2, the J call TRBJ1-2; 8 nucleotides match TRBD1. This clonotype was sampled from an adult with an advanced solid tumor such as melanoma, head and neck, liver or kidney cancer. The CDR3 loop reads CASSFPPDRDNYGYTF. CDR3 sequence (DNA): TGTGCCAGCAGCTTTCCGCCGGACAGGGATAACTATGGCTACACCTTC.